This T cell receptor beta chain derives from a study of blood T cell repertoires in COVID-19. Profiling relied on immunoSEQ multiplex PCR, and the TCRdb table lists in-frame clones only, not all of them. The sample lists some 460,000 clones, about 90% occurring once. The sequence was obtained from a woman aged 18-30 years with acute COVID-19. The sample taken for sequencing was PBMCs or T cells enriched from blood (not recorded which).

The CDR3 coding sequence is TGCAGCGTTGAGGAGAGCTACGAGCAGTACTTC. It codes for CSVEESYEQYF. The rearrangement joins TRBV29-1 to TRBJ2-7; the D is unclear. CDR1 SQVTM and CDR2 ANQGSEA come from the germline V gene. The CDR3 consists of 11 residues. The V end lost 3 bases, the J end lost 3 bases, and 6 bases lay between the germline ends.